The 15 T cell receptor beta chains below all came from one sample that was sequenced in a study of CD8+ T cells in alopecia areata. Treatment of the sample: oral pan-JAK inhibitor, 5-10 mg twice daily. Extracted from the samples, RNA was reverse transcribed into cDNA to serve as the sequencing template. This table comes from immunoSEQ multiplex PCR, and its TCRdb copy is limited to in-frame clones, with some not included. The data show nearly 95,000 clones, with just over 70% seen just once and 17% held by the top ten. The input for sequencing was CD8+ T cells sorted from blood, taken at week 44, from a patient treated with tofacitinib. All receptors come from a human donor with alopecia areata.

This sequence joins TRBV7-8 and TRBJ2-3; maybe TRBD2 (6 bases). Per the germline V gene, CDR1 is SGHVS and CDR2 is FQNEAQ. Trimming cost V 2 bases and J 2 bases, with 17 bases left between them. The CDR3 totals 17 residues. The CDR3 DNA follows: TGTGCCAGCAGCTTATCGATGGTTGGCGGGGTCACAGATACGCAGTATTTT. Protein: CASSLSMVGGVTDTQYF.

This sequence joins TRBV19 and TRBJ2-7; 8 nucleotides align to TRBD2. With 3 bases clipped from V and 4 bases from J, the junction kept 5 bases outside the gene matches. The CDR3 totals 14 residues. Germline V gene lookup returns CDR1 LNHDA and CDR2 SQIVND (reference sequence). The CDR3 DNA sequence: TGTGCCAGTAGTATCTTCGGGGGGGTATACGAGCAGTACTTC. This translates into CASSIFGGVYEQYF.

V usage is TRBV9 and J usage is TRBJ2-2, with D uncertain. The CDR3 extends over 14 amino acids. Trimming took 0 bases from V and 9 from J, leaving 12 bases between them. The germline V gene encodes CDR1 SGDLS and CDR2 YYNGEE. CDR3 in amino acids: CASSVDVGYRELFF. The CDR3, as DNA: TGTGCCAGCAGCGTAGATGTCGGGTACCGGGAGCTGTTTTTT.

This sequence joins TRBV7-6 and TRBJ2-4; the match to TRBD2 covers 7 bases. With 5 bases clipped from V and 2 bases from J, the junction kept 9 bases outside the gene matches. Germline CDR1 and CDR2: SGHVS and FNYEAQ. The CDR3 loop spans 16 amino acids. The CDR3 region has the DNA TGTGCCAGCAGCCCTTTTGGGAGGGATACCAAAAACATTCAGTACTTC. Translated, it gives CASSPFGRDTKNIQYF.

The chain has TRBV7-2 and TRBJ2-4; 8 nucleotides line up with TRBD1. Germline-derived CDR1 and CDR2 are SGHTA and FQGNSA. The CDR3 loop spans 15 amino acids. Trimming cost V 1 base and J 11 bases; bases outside gene matches: 10. Here the CDR3 reads CASSLVSGGAPFQYF. The CDR3 DNA is TGTGCCAGCAGCTTAGTGTCAGGGGGCGCTCCCTTTCAGTACTTC.

This clone was seen more than once but under ten times. The V and J genes are TRBV29-1 and TRBJ2-5; 9 bases map to TRBD2. There are 17 residues in the CDR3. CDR1 SQVTM and CDR2 ANQGSEA come from the germline V gene. V lost 4 bases, J lost 5 bases, and 17 bases stayed unmatched. The CDR3 region has the DNA TGCAGCGTTGGAGGGTCTCTCGTAGCGGGGGATGGGGAGACCCAGTACTTC. As protein: CSVGGSLVAGDGETQYF.

V usage is TRBV18 and J usage is TRBJ2-1; D is possibly TRBD2 (6 bases). Germline lookup yields CDR1 KGHSH and CDR2 LQKENI. The CDR3 contains 15 residues. V lost 2 bases to trimming and J lost 7 bases, with 15 bases between them. Here the CDR3 DNA reads TGTGCCAGCTCACCAGGAGGGAAAGTTAGGAATGAGCAGTTCTTC. As protein: CASSPGGKVRNEQFF.

This chain joins TRBV4-3 and TRBJ1-1, with D uncertain. The germline V gene encodes CDR1 LGHNA and CDR2 YSLEER. CDR3 length: 16 amino acids. The V end lost 0 bases, the J end lost 4 bases, and 15 bases lay between the germline ends. The CDR3 DNA reads TGCGCCAGCAGCCAAGATCTTCCGGGGTCTGGCACTGAAGCTTTCTTT. Amino acid sequence: CASSQDLPGSGTEAFF.

The CDR3 DNA is TGTGCCAGCAGCCAGGGTGGGGGCAATCAGCCCCAGCATTTT. It yields the protein CASSQGGGNQPQHF. The rearrangement joins TRBV7-9 to TRBJ1-5, with a tentative D call TRBD1 (5 bases). Trimming removed 5 bases at V and 2 bases at J, with 10 bases between. Germline V lookup: CDR1 SEHNR, CDR2 FQNEAQ (reference sequence). The CDR3 has 14 residues.

The chain has TRBV29-1 and TRBJ2-4; D may match TRBD1 or TRBD2 (6 bases each). The germline V and J ends were trimmed by 7 bases and 7 bases, with 17 bases remaining between them. Germline assignment: CDR1 SQVTM and CDR2 ANQGSEA. CDR3 length: 13 amino acids. The CDR3 nucleotides are TGCAGCGCCTTCACAGGGAGCGGGAACATTCAGTACTTC. It encodes CSAFTGSGNIQYF.

The table lists this clone with a few counts. The chain couples TRBV5-1 to TRBJ2-3, with D unresolved. V lost 0 bases and J lost 0, with 14 bases in between. Germline V gene data show CDR1 as SGHRS and CDR2 as YFSETQ. The CDR3 has 17 residues. CDR3 loop: CASSLEGPHSSTDTQYF. The CDR3 DNA follows: TGCGCCAGCAGCTTGGAAGGGCCACATTCTAGCACAGATACGCAGTATTTT.

The chain uses TRBV6-5 and TRBJ2-7; possible D gene TRBD2, 6 bases. This CDR3 spans 14 amino acids. Per germline, CDR1 MNHEY and CDR2 SVGAGI. The germline V and J ends were trimmed by 4 bases and 5 bases, with 15 bases remaining between them. DNA of the CDR3: TGTGCCAGCAGTTTTCAGGGCGGCGGGGACGAGCAGTACTTC. It specifies CASSFQGGGDEQYF.

This chain joins TRBV30 and TRBJ2-1; possible D gene TRBD1, 6 bases. Germline CDR1 GTSNPN, CDR2 SVGIG (reference sequence). This CDR3 spans 14 amino acids. V was pared by 4 bases and J by 0 bases, with 10 bases between. CDR3: CAWTLGGSYNEQFF. The CDR3 nucleotides are TGTGCCTGGACCCTAGGGGGCTCCTACAATGAGCAGTTCTTC.

The chain uses TRBV5-6 and TRBJ1-5, with D unclear. The CDR3 has 13 residues. With 0 bases removed from V and 5 bases from J, the gap between germline ends came to 6 bases. Germline V lookup: CDR1 SGHDT, CDR2 YYEEEE. The CDR3 reads CASSLGSDQPQHF. Written as DNA, the CDR3 is TGTGCCAGCAGCTTGGGGTCGGATCAGCCCCAGCATTTT. The variable domain in full, completed from reference TRBV5-6 and TRBJ1-5, reads DAGVTQSPTHLIKTRGQQVTLRCSPKSGHDTVSWYQQALGQGPQFIFQYYEEEERQRGNFPDRFSGHQFPNYSSELNVNALLLGDSALYLCASSLGSDQPQHFGDGTRLSIL.

V and J are TRBV9 and TRBJ2-2; a possible D gene is TRBD1 (6 bases). The ends were cut back, 3 bases at V and 0 bases at J, with 12 bases in the middle. This CDR3 comprises 16 residues. Per the germline V gene, CDR1 is SGDLS and CDR2 is YYNGEE. CDR3 sequence reads: CASSAPTGTNTGELFF. The DNA for the CDR3 is TGTGCCAGCAGCGCCCCGACAGGCACGAACACCGGGGAGCTGTTTTTT.